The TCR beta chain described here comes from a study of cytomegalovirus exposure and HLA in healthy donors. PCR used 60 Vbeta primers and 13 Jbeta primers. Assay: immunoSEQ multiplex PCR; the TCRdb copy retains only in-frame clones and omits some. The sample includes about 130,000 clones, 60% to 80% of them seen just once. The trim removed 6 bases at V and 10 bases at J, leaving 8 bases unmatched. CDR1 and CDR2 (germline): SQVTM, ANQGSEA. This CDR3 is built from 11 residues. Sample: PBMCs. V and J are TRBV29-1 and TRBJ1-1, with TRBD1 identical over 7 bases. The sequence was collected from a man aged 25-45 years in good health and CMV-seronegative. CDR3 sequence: CSVSTGVGAFF. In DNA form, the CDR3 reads TGCAGCGTATCAACAGGGGTGGGAGCTTTCTTT. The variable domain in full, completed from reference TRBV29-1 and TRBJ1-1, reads SAVISQKPSRDICQRGTSLTIQCQVDSQVTMMFWYRQQPGQSLTLIATANQGSEATYESGFVIDKFPISRPNLTFSTLTVSNMSPEDSSIYLCSVSTGVGAFFGQGTRLTVV.